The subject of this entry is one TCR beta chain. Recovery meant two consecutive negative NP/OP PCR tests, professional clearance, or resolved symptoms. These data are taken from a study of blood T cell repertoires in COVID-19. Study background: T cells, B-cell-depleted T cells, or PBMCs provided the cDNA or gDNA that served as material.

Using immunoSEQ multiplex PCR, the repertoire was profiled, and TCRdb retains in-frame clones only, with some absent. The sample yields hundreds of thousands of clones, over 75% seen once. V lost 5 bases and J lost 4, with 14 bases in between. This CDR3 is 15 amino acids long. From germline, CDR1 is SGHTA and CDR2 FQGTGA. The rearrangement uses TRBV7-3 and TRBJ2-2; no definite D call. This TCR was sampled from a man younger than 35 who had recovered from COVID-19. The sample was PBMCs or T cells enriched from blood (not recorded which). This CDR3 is CASSPGQAGTGELFF. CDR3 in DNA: TGTGCCAGCAGCCCCGGCCAGGCAGGCACCGGGGAGCTGTTTTTT.